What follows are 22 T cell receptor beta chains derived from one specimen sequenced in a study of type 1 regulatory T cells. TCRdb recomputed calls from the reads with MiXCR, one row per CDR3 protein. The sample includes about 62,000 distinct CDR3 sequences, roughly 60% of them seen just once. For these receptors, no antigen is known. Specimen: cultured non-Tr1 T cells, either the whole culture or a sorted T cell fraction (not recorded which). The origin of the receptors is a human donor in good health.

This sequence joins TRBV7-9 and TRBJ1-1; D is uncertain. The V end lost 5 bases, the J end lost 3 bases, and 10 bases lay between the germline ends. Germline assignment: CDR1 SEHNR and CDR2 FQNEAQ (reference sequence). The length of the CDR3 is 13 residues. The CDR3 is CASSQARDTEAFF. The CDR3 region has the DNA TGTGCCAGCAGCCAAGCGAGAGACACTGAAGCTTTCTTT.

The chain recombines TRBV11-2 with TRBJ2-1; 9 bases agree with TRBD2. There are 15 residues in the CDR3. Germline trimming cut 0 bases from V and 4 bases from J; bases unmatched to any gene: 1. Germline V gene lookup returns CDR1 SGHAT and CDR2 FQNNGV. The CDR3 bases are TGTGCCAGCAGCTTAGAAGCGGGGGGTTACAATGAGCAGTTCTTC. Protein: CASSLEAGGYNEQFF.

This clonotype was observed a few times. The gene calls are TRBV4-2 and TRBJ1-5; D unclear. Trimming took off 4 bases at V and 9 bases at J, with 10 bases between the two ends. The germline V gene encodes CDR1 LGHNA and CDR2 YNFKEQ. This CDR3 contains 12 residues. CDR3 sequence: CASSPSGGPQHF. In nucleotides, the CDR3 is TGTGCCAGCAGCCCCAGCGGCGGGCCCCAGCATTTT.

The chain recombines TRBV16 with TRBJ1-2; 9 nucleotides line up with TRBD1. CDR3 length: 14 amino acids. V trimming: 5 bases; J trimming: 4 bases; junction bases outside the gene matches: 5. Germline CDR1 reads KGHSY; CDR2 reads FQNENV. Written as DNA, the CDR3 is TGTGCCAGCAGCACCCAGACAGGGGGCTATGGCTACACCTTC. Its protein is CASSTQTGGYGYTF.

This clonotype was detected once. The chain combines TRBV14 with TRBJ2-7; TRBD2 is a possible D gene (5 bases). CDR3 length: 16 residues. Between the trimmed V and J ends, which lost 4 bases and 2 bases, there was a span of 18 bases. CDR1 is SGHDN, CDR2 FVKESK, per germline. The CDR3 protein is CASSPNLLGRAYEQYF. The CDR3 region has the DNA TGTGCCAGCAGCCCAAATTTACTAGGAAGAGCCTACGAGCAGTACTTC.

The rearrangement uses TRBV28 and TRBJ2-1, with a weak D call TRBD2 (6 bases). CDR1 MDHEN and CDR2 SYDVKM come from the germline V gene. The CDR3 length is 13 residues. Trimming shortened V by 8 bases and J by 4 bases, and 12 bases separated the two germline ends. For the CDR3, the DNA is TGTGCCAGCGGTTCGGGAGCATACAATGAGCAGTTCTTC. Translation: CASGSGAYNEQFF.

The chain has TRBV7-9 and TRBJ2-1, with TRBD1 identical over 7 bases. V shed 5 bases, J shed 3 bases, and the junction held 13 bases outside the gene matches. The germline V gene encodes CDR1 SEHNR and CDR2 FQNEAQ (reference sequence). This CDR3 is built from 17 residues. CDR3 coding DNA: TGTGCCAGCAGCCCTAGGTTACAGGGGCCCCTCTACAATGAGCAGTTCTTC. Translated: CASSPRLQGPLYNEQFF.

CDR3 in amino acids: CATSSAGLAGEYTQYF. The DNA of the CDR3 is TGTGCCACCAGCAGTGCAGGACTAGCGGGAGAGTATACGCAGTATTTT. J is TRBJ2-3 and V is TRBV15, with TRBD2 identical over 13 bases. V lost 3 bases and J lost 7; bases outside the gene matches: 7. The germline V gene encodes CDR1 LNHNV and CDR2 YYDKDF (reference sequence). The CDR3 contains 16 residues. The full variable domain, completed using reference TRBV15 and TRBJ2-3, is DAMVIQNPRYQVTQFGKPVTLSCSQTLNHNVMYWYQQKSSQAPKLLFHYYDKDFNNEADTPDNFQSRRPNTSFCFLDIRSPGLGDTAMYLCATSSAGLAGEYTQYFGPGTRLTVL.

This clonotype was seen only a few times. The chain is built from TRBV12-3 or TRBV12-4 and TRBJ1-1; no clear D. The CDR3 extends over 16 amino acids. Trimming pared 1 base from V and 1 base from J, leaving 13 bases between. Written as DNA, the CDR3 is TGTGCCAGCAGTTTAGGTGGAAGGGTCAGGAACACTGAAGCTTTCTTT. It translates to CASSLGGRVRNTEAFF.

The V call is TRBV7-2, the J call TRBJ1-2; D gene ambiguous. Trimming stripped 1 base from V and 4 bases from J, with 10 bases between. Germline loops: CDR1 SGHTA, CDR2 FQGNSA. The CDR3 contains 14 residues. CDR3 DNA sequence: TGTGCCAGCAGCTTAGGATCCCCATTCTATGGCTACACCTTC. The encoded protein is CASSLGSPFYGYTF.

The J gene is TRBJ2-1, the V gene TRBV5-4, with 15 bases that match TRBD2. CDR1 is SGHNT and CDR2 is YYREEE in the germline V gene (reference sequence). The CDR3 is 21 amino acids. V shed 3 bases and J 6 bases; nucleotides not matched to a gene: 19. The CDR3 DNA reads TGTGCCAGCAGCTACCCGGGACTAGCGGGAGGCCCTTCATCGCGGGGCAATGAGCAGTTCTTC. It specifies CASSYPGLAGGPSSRGNEQFF.

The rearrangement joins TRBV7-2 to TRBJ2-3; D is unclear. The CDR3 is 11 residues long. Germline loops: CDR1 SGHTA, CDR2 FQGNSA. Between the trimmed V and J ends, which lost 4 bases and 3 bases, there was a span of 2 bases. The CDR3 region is CASSYTDTQYF. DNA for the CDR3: TGTGCCAGCAGCTATACAGATACGCAGTATTTT.

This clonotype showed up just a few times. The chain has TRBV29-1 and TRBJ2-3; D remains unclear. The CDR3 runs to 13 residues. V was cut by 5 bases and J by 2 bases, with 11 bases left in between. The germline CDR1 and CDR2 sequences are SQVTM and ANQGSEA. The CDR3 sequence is CSVRVIFTDTQYF. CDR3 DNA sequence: TGCAGCGTTCGAGTTATCTTCACAGATACGCAGTATTTT.

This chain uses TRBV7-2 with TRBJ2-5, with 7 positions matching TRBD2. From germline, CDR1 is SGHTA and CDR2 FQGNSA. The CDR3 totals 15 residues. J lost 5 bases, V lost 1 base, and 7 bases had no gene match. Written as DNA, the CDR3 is TGTGCCAGCAGCTTAGGTTCCCGGGGAGGGGAGACCCAGTACTTC. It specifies CASSLGSRGGETQYF.

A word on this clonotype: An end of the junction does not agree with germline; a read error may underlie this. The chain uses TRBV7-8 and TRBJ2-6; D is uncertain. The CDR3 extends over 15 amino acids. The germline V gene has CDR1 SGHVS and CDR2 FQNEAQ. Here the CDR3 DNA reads TGTGCCAGCAGCTTAGGATACTCTGGAGCCAACGTCCTGACTTTC. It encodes CASSLGYSGANVLTF.

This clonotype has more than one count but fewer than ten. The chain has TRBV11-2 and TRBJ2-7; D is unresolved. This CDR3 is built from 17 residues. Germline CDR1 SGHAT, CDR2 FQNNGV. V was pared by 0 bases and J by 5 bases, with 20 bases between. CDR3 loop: CASSLEVVANEAHEQYF. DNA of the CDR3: TGTGCCAGCAGCTTAGAGGTGGTGGCCAACGAGGCTCACGAGCAGTACTTC.

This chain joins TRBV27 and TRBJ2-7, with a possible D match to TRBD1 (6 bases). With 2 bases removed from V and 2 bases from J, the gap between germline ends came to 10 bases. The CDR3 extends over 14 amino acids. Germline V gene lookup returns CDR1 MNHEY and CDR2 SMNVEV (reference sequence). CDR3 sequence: CASSLEQGPYEQYF. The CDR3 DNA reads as TGTGCCAGCAGTTTAGAGCAGGGGCCCTACGAGCAGTACTTC.

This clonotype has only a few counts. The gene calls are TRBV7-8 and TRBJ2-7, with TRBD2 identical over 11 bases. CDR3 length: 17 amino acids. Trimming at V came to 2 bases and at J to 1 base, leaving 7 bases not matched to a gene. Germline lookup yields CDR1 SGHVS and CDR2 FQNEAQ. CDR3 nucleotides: TGTGCCAGCAGCTTAAGACAGGGACTAGCGGATTCCTACGAGCAGTACTTC. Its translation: CASSLRQGLADSYEQYF.

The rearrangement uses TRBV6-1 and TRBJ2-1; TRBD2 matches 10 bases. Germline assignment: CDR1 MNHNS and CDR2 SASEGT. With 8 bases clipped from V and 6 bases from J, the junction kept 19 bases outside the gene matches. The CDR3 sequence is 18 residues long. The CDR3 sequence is CASRERTTGLAGVNEQFF. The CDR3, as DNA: TGTGCCAGCCGAGAAAGGACTACGGGTCTAGCGGGAGTCAATGAGCAGTTCTTC.

CDR3 DNA sequence: TGTGCCAGCTCACCGACTAGCGCAAGAGACACCGGGGAGCTGTTTTTT. Translating gives CASSPTSARDTGELFF. V and J are TRBV18 and TRBJ2-2; 8 bases agree with TRBD2. CDR3 length equals 16 residues. Germline V CDR1 and CDR2: KGHSH, LQKENI. J lost 3 bases, V lost 3 bases, and 6 bases had no gene match.

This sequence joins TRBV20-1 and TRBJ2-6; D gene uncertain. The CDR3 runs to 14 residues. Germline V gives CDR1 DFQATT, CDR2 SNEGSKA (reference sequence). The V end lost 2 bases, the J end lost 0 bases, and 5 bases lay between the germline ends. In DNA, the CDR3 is TGCAGTGCTAGACATAACTCTGGGGCCAACGTCCTGACTTTC. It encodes CSARHNSGANVLTF.

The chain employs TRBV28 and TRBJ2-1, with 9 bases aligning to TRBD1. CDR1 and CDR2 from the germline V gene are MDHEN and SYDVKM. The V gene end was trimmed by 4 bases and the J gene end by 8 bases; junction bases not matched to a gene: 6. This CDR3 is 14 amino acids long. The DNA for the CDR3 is TGTGCCAGCAGTTCCGCCCGGACAGGGGATGAGCAGTTCTTC. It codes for CASSSARTGDEQFF.